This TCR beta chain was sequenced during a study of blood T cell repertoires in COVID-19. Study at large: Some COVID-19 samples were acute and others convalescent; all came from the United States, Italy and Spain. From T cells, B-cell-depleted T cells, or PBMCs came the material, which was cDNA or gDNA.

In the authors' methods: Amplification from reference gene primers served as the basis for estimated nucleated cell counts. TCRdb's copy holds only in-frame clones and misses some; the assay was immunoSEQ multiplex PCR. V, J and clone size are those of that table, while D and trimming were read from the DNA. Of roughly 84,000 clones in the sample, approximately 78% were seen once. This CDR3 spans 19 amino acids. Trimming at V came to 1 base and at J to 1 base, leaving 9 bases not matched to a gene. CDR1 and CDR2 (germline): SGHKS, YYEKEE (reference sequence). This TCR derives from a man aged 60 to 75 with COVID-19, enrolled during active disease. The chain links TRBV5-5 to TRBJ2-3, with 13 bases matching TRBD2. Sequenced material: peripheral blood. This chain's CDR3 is CASSLQTSGGIRGTDTQYF. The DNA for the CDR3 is TGTGCCAGCAGCTTGCAGACTAGCGGGGGGATCCGCGGCACAGATACGCAGTATTTT.